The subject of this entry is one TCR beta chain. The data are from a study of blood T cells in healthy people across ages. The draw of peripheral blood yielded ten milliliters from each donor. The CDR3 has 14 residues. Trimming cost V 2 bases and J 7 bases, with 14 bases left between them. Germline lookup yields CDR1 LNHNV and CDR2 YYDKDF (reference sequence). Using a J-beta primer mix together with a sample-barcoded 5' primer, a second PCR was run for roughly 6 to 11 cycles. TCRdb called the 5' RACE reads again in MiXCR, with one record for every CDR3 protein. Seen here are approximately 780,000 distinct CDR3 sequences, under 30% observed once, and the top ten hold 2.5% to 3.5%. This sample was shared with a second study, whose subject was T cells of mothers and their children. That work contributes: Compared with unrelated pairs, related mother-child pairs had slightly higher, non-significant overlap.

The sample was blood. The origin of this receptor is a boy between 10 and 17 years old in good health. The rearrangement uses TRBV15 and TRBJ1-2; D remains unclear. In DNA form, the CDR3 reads TGTGCCACCAGCAGACGCGGCCTCGAGGGTGGCTACACCTTC. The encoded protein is CATSRRGLEGGYTF.